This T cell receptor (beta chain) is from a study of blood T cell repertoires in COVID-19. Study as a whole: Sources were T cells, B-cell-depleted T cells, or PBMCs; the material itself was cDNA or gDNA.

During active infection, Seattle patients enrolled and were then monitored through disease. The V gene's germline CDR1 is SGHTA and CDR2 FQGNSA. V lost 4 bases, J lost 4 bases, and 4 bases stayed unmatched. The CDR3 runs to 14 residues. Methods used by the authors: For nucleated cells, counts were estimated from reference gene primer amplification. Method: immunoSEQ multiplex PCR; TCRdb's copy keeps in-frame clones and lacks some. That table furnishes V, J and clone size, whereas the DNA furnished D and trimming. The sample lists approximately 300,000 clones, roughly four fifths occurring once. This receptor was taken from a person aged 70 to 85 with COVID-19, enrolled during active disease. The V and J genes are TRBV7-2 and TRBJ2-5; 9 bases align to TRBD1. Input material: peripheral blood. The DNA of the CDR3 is TGTGCCAGCAGCTACCGGACAGGGGCAGAGACCCAGTACTTC. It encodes CASSYRTGAETQYF.